One sample yielded the 27 T cell receptor beta chains listed below, sequenced in a study of T cell repertoires in cytomegalovirus infection. These TCRs are of unknown antigen specificity. TCRdb reprocessed the reads via MiXCR and lists one record per CDR3 protein. The sample shows 800,000 to 950,000 distinct CDR3 sequences, over 25% of them seen only once. This sample comprised cultured CD8+ T cells from PBMCs, obtained from culture after CMV antigen stimulation. These TCRs come from a human donor in good health (CMV status not recorded). Some clones in this sample may be carry-over from other donors' samples.

As for this clonotype: This is likely a read error, given that the CDR3 carries no conserved phenylalanine or tryptophan at its end. This chain links TRBV6-2 or TRBV6-3 with TRBJ2-5; unclear D gene. Germline-derived CDR1 and CDR2 are MNHEY and SVGEGT. The CDR3 extends over 11 amino acids. The V gene lost 8 bases and the J gene lost 4 bases, with 8 bases spanning the gap. The CDR3 nucleotides read TGTGCCAGCGCCTCCAGAGAGACCCAGTACTTA. Translated: CASASRETQYL.

This clonotype was seen just once. The V gene is TRBV2, the J gene TRBJ2-7, with 10 nucleotides matching TRBD1. Germline CDR1 and CDR2: SNHLY and FYNNEI. The V and J ends lost 2 bases and 5 bases, in that order; junction bases with no gene match: 3. There are 14 residues in the CDR3. This chain's CDR3 is CASSERGTGDEQYV. In DNA form, the CDR3 reads TGTGCCAGCAGTGAAAGGGGGACAGGGGACGAGCAGTACGTC.

The chain uses TRBV29-1 and TRBJ2-1, with D perhaps being TRBD1 or TRBD2 (5 bases each). V was cut by 4 bases and J by 8 bases, with 12 bases left in between. The CDR3 is 12 amino acids. Germline V gene data show CDR1 as SQVTM and CDR2 as ANQGSEA. As DNA, the CDR3 is TGCAGCGTTGGGGACGGAGAGGATGAGCAGTTCTTC. Translation: CSVGDGEDEQFF.

V is TRBV11-2 and J is TRBJ2-3; a possible D gene is TRBD2 (5 bases). Trimming took 3 bases from V and 3 from J, leaving 22 bases between them. The germline V gene encodes CDR1 SGHAT and CDR2 FQNNGV. The CDR3 consists of 18 residues. CDR3 sequence reads: CASSLGFWEKELTDTQYF. In DNA, the CDR3 is TGTGCCAGCAGCTTGGGGTTTTGGGAGAAAGAGCTAACAGATACGCAGTATTTT.

This clonotype was found a few times. The chain employs TRBV27 and TRBJ1-2, with a possible D match to TRBD1 (5 bases). Germline-derived CDR1 and CDR2 are MNHEY and SMNVEV (reference sequence). The CDR3 runs to 15 residues. Trimming took 0 bases from V and 5 from J, leaving 13 bases between them. The CDR3, as DNA: TGTGCCAGCAGTTTATCGGGACGGGCAGGGTATGGCTACACCTTC. Protein product: CASSLSGRAGYGYTF.

V is TRBV7-2 and J is TRBJ1-3; no definite D call. The V gene's germline CDR1 is SGHTA and CDR2 FQGNSA. The V end lost 6 bases, the J end lost 7 bases, and 19 bases lay between the germline ends. The CDR3 contains 15 residues. CDR3 nucleotides: TGTGCCAGCAGTTCCCAGACTCTCTCGGGTAACACCATATATTTT. Protein product: CASSSQTLSGNTIYF.

This clonotype was counted between two and nine times. The V and J genes are TRBV10-2 and TRBJ2-5; 7 bases align to TRBD1. Germline V lookup: CDR1 WSHSY, CDR2 SAAADI. After removal of 4 bases from V and 5 bases from J, the junction contained 13 bases not matched to a gene. This CDR3 region has 16 residues. Written as DNA, the CDR3 is TGCGCCAGCAGTGCAACCTTGACAGGGATGACGGAGACCCAGTACTTC. This translates into CASSATLTGMTETQYF.

This chain links TRBV14 with TRBJ2-3; TRBD1 matches at 8 bases. Trimming at V came to 1 base and at J to 4 bases, leaving 7 bases not matched to a gene. This CDR3 contains 16 residues. The germline V gene encodes CDR1 SGHDN and CDR2 FVKESK. CDR3 region: CASSQGTGIPPDTQYF. The CDR3 DNA reads TGTGCCAGCAGCCAAGGGACAGGGATTCCACCAGATACGCAGTATTTT.

This clonotype showed up just a few times. CDR3 sequence: CASSPGQGLSKGEQFF. The CDR3 DNA sequence: TGTGCCAGCAGCCCCGGACAGGGACTTTCCAAAGGGGAGCAGTTCTTC. The V and J genes are TRBV11-1 and TRBJ2-1; 8 positions agree with TRBD1. The CDR3 is 16 residues long. CDR1 is SGHAT and CDR2 is FQDESV in the germline V gene (reference sequence). V shed 5 bases, J shed 10 bases, and the junction held 16 bases outside the gene matches.

Here the CDR3 DNA reads TGTGCCAGCTTTGGGCGGACTGAAGCTTTCTTT. Translated: CASFGRTEAFF. The rearrangement joins TRBV19 to TRBJ1-1; D call uncertain. The V and J ends lost 9 bases and 5 bases respectively, with 10 bases between them. This CDR3 has 11 amino acids. Germline CDR1 is LNHDA and CDR2 is SQIVND (reference sequence).

The chain couples TRBV12-3 or TRBV12-4 to TRBJ1-1, with D uncertain. The CDR3 totals 14 residues. Trimming pared 2 bases from V and 0 bases from J, leaving 7 bases between. CDR3 protein: CASSLRALNTEAFF. CDR3 nucleotide sequence: TGTGCCAGCAGTTTACGTGCACTGAACACTGAAGCTTTCTTT.

Relative to its sample, this clonotype is medium-sized. The chain couples TRBV7-8 to TRBJ2-1; 10 bases agree with TRBD2. CDR1 is SGHVS, CDR2 FQNEAQ, per germline. Trimming cost V 0 bases and J 0 bases; bases outside gene matches: 8. The CDR3 covers 19 residues. CDR3 nucleotides: TGTGCCAGCAGCTTAGCGAGTAGCGGGGGGTTCAGCTCCTACAATGAGCAGTTCTTC. Translating it yields CASSLASSGGFSSYNEQFF. Together with reference TRBV7-8 and TRBJ2-1, the CDR3 gives the full variable domain: GAGVSQSPRYKVAKRGQDVALRCDPISGHVSLFWYQQALGQGPEFLTYFQNEAQLDKSGLPSDRFFAERPEGSVSTLKIQRTQQEDSAVYLCASSLASSGGFSSYNEQFFGPGTRLTVL.

V gene TRBV20-1 combines with J gene TRBJ1-5, with D possibly matching TRBD1 (5 bases). The V gene lost 8 bases and the J gene lost 3 bases, with 17 bases spanning the gap. Germline-derived CDR1 and CDR2 are DFQATT and SNEGSKA (reference sequence). There are 14 residues in the CDR3. For the CDR3, the DNA is TGCAGTCCCGGACGAAGGGGTTACAATCAGCCCCAGCATTTT. It translates to CSPGRRGYNQPQHF.

In regard to this clonotype: At one of its ends the junction is not consistent with the germline gene, which may arise from a read error. The chain recombines TRBV4-3 with TRBJ2-5; 10 positions agree with TRBD2. Looked up from germline, CDR1 is LGHNA and CDR2 is YSLEER. The CDR3 sequence is 15 residues long. Here the CDR3 reads CASSQALAGDVAQYF. Written as DNA, the CDR3 is TGCGCCAGCAGTCAAGCCCTAGCGGGGGACGTGGCCCAGTACTTC.

This clonotype was observed a few times. The rearrangement uses TRBV6-2 or TRBV6-3 and TRBJ2-3; D may correspond to TRBD1 or TRBD2 (5 bases each). This CDR3 spans 14 amino acids. The germline gives CDR1 MNHEY, CDR2 SVGEGT. Trimming took off 0 bases at V and 2 bases at J, with 6 bases between the two ends. The CDR3 reads CASSYSGTTDTQYF. CDR3 DNA sequence: TGTGCCAGCAGTTACTCTGGGACCACAGATACGCAGTATTTT.

The rearrangement links TRBV12-3 or TRBV12-4 to TRBJ2-5; 11 bases are shared with TRBD2. The trim removed 3 bases at V and 2 bases at J, leaving 8 bases unmatched. The length of the CDR3 is 17 residues. The CDR3 region is CASSLLAGGRDQETQYF. CDR3 DNA sequence: TGTGCCAGCAGTTTGCTAGCGGGGGGCCGGGATCAAGAGACCCAGTACTTC.

The chain joins TRBV19 to TRBJ2-3; D is unresolved. Germline V CDR1 and CDR2: LNHDA, SQIVND (reference sequence). The ends were cut back, 7 bases at V and 6 bases at J, with 8 bases in the middle. There are 11 residues in the CDR3. The CDR3 sequence is CASNKADTQYF. For the CDR3, the DNA is TGTGCCAGTAATAAGGCGGATACGCAGTATTTT.

In this sample, this clonotype turned up many times. The V call is TRBV7-6, the J call TRBJ2-7, with 9 bases lining up with TRBD2. CDR1 is SGHVS, CDR2 FNYEAQ, per germline. CDR3 length: 15 amino acids. V lost 6 bases and J lost 3; bases outside the gene matches: 9. CDR3 amino acids: CASRQSGGSYYEQYF. The CDR3 region has the DNA TGTGCCAGCAGACAAAGCGGGGGGTCATACTACGAGCAGTACTTC. The variable domain in full, completed from reference TRBV7-6 and TRBJ2-7, reads GAGVSQSPRYKVTKRGQDVALRCDPISGHVSLYWYRQALGQGPEFLTYFNYEAQQDKSGLPNDRFSAERPEGSISTLTIQRTEQRDSAMYRCASRQSGGSYYEQYFGPGTRLTVT.

In this sample, this clonotype turned up once. The chain uses TRBV11-3 and TRBJ2-1, with TRBD2 as a possible D gene (5 bases). V was shortened by 7 bases and J by 4 bases, with 17 bases between the two germline ends. The CDR3 consists of 15 residues. Germline CDR1 reads SGHNT; CDR2 reads YENEEA. CDR3 amino acids: CASKRRGLSYNEQFF. The CDR3, as DNA: TGTGCCAGCAAAAGAAGAGGACTTTCTTACAATGAGCAGTTCTTC.

This chain links TRBV27 with TRBJ1-2, with D possibly matching TRBD1 (5 bases). The CDR3 is made up of 15 amino acids. Deletions cut 0 bases from V and 5 bases from J, with 13 bases between. Germline V gives CDR1 MNHEY, CDR2 SMNVEV (reference sequence). CDR3 sequence reads: CASSLSGGWGYGYTF. CDR3 nucleotides: TGTGCCAGCAGTTTATCGGGCGGTTGGGGGTATGGCTACACCTTC.

This chain joins TRBV4-1 and TRBJ2-3, with TRBD2 matching over 12 bases. The trim removed 4 bases at V and 2 bases at J, leaving 7 bases unmatched. The CDR3 sequence is 17 residues long. CDR1 MGHRA and CDR2 YSYEKL come from the germline V gene. CDR3 protein: CASSPTSGGIHTDTQYF. DNA for the CDR3: TGCGCCAGCAGCCCTACTAGCGGGGGGATTCACACAGATACGCAGTATTTT.

This clonotype was found many times. This rearrangement joins TRBV7-6 to TRBJ1-1, with 7 bases that match TRBD1. In germline, CDR1 is SGHVS, CDR2 FNYEAQ. The CDR3 loop spans 12 amino acids. The ends lost 5 bases at V and 4 bases at J; junction bases unmatched: 1. CDR3 sequence: CASSRQGTEAFF. DNA for the CDR3: TGTGCCAGCAGCAGACAGGGCACTGAAGCTTTCTTT.

The rearrangement joins TRBV29-1 to TRBJ2-1, with D perhaps given as TRBD1 or TRBD2 (5 bases each). The germline gives CDR1 SQVTM, CDR2 ANQGSEA. The CDR3 is 11 residues long. The germline V and J ends were trimmed by 6 bases and 9 bases, with 12 bases remaining between them. The CDR3 DNA follows: TGCAGCGTCCCCACGGGGACTGAGCAGTTCTTC. Protein: CSVPTGTEQFF.

Notes on this clonotype: Given a much more abundant clone one base away, this may be a read error. The CDR3 nucleotides are TGTGTCAGCGGGACAGGGGGCTACAATGAGCAGTTCTTC. Its translation is CVSGTGGYNEQFF. J is TRBJ2-1 and V is TRBV7-6; 11 positions match TRBD1. Germline CDR1 reads SGHVS; CDR2 reads FNYEAQ. The CDR3 consists of 13 residues.

V and J are TRBV7-8 and TRBJ1-4; possibly TRBD1 for D (5 bases). CDR1 is SGHVS and CDR2 is FQNEAQ in the germline V gene. Trimming removed 5 bases from V and 8 bases from J, with 18 bases in between. This CDR3 region has 15 residues. In DNA form, the CDR3 reads TGTGCCAGCAGCCGAGGGACCGAGGGACGGGAAAAACTGTTTTTT. It is translated as CASSRGTEGREKLFF.

V gene TRBV27 combines with J gene TRBJ2-2, with 7 bases aligning to TRBD1. CDR1 and CDR2 from the germline V gene are MNHEY and SMNVEV (reference sequence). The V segment lost 6 bases and the J segment 5 bases; nucleotides outside the gene matches: 6. This CDR3 is built from 14 residues. CDR3 sequence: CASRLQGPTGELFF. The CDR3 DNA is TGTGCCAGCAGATTACAGGGGCCTACCGGGGAGCTGTTTTTT.

The rearrangement links TRBV12-3 or TRBV12-4 to TRBJ1-2; D gene ambiguous. V was shortened by 0 bases and J by 7 bases, with 9 bases between the two germline ends. The CDR3 extends over 13 amino acids. CDR3 loop: CASSLARQFGYTF. In nucleotides, the CDR3 is TGTGCCAGCAGTTTAGCGCGGCAGTTTGGCTACACCTTC.